Sequencing of this TCR beta chain was carried out in a study of control samples from healthy donors and cancer patients. CDR1 and CDR2 (germline): SNHLY, FYNNEI. The CDR3 spans 15 residues. This clone was detected once. Repertoires were generated with immunoSEQ multiplex PCR, while TCRdb's copy carries only in-frame clones and drops some. The repertoire holds 190,000 or so clones, over 80% seen once, with over 1.3% in the top ten. The chain combines TRBV2 with TRBJ1-2; no clear D. The sample consisted of blood. This clonotype was sampled from a young man in good health. The CDR3 DNA sequence: TGTCTCCAGCACGTATTCGGAGGTGGGAACTATGGCTACACCTTC. Translation gives CLQHVFGGGNYGYTF.